The 3 T cell receptor beta chains below all came from one sample that was sequenced in a study of blood T cell repertoires in COVID-19. The table came from immunoSEQ multiplex PCR; TCRdb's copy has only in-frame clones and leaves some out. The profile shows approximately 52,000 clones, roughly 84% of them singletons. The material sequenced was peripheral blood. Receptor source: a human donor with active COVID-19. The donor label of this sample is uncertain.

This chain links TRBV6-5 with TRBJ1-1, with D possibly matching TRBD1 (6 bases). This CDR3 is built from 13 residues. Trimming removed 5 bases from V and 12 bases from J, with 19 bases in between. CDR1 MNHEY and CDR2 SVGAGI come from the germline V gene. For the CDR3, the DNA is TGTGCCAGCAGTCGGGACAACCTGGCTGTATCTTTCTTT. Encoded protein: CASSRDNLAVSFF.

The gene calls are TRBV6-5 and TRBJ2-7; 11 positions match TRBD2. This CDR3 contains 14 residues. After removal of 6 bases from V and 5 bases from J, the junction contained 6 bases not matched to a gene. Germline V gene data show CDR1 as MNHEY and CDR2 as SVGAGI. The CDR3 protein is CASSISGGVHEQYF. Written as DNA, the CDR3 is TGTGCCAGCAGCATTAGCGGGGGGGTGCACGAGCAGTACTTC.

This clone was observed a few times. The V call is TRBV27, the J call TRBJ1-5, with a tentative D call TRBD1 (5 bases). The CDR3 consists of 15 residues. The V end lost 2 bases, the J end lost 7 bases, and 15 bases lay between the germline ends. Germline loops: CDR1 MNHEY, CDR2 SMNVEV (reference sequence). The CDR3 protein is CASSLIGGRTQPQHF. CDR3 in DNA: TGTGCCAGCAGTTTAATCGGGGGAAGGACCCAGCCCCAGCATTTT.